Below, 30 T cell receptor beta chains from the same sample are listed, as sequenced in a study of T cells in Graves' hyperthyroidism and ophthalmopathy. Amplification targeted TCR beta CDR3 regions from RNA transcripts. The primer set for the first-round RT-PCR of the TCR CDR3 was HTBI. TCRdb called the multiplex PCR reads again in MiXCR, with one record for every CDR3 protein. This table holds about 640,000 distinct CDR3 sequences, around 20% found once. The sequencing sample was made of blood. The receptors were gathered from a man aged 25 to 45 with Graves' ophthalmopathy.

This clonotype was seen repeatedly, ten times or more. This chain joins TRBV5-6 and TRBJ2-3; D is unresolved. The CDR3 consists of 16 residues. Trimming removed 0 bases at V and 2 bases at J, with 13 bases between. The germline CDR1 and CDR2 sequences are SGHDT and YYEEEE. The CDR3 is CASSLDVRPTTDTQYF. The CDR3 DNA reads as TGTGCCAGCAGCTTGGACGTACGGCCGACCACAGATACGCAGTATTTT. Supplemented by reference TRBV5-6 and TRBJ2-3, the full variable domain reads DAGVTQSPTHLIKTRGQQVTLRCSPKSGHDTVSWYQQALGQGPQFIFQYYEEEERQRGNFPDRFSGHQFPNYSSELNVNALLLGDSALYLCASSLDVRPTTDTQYFGPGTRLTVL.

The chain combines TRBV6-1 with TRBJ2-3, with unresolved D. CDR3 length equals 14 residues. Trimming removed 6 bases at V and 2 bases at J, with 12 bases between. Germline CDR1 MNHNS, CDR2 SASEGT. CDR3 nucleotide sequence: TGTGCCAGCAGAGCTTCCACCAACACAGATACGCAGTATTTT. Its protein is CASRASTNTDTQYF.

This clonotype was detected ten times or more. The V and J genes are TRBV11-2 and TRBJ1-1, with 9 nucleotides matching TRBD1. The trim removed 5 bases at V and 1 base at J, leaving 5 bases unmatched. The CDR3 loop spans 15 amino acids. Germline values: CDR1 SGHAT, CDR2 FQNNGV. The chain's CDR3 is CASSQGQGRNTEAFF. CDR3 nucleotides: TGTGCCAGCAGCCAAGGACAGGGGAGGAACACTGAAGCTTTCTTT. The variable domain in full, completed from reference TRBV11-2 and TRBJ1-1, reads EAGVAQSPRYKIIEKRQSVAFWCNPISGHATLYWYQQILGQGPKLLIQFQNNGVVDDSQLPKDRFSAERLKGVDSTLKIQPAKLEDSAVYLCASSQGQGRNTEAFFGQGTRLTVV.

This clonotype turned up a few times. The DNA for the CDR3 is TGCAGTGCTACCGACAGGGACTTGATGAACACTGAAGCTTTCTTT. This gives the protein CSATDRDLMNTEAFF. This sequence joins TRBV20-1 and TRBJ1-1, with 7 bases aligning to TRBD1. Germline V gene lookup returns CDR1 DFQATT and CDR2 SNEGSKA (reference sequence). The CDR3 runs to 15 residues. Unmatched junction bases numbered 8, after V lost 4 bases and J lost 0 bases.

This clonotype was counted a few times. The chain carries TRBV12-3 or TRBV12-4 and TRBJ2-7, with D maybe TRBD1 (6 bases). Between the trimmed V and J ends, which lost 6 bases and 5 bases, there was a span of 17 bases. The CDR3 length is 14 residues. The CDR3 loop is CASSLTGWGHEQYF. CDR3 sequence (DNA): TGTGCCAGCAGCCTGACAGGATGGGGCCACGAGCAGTACTTC.

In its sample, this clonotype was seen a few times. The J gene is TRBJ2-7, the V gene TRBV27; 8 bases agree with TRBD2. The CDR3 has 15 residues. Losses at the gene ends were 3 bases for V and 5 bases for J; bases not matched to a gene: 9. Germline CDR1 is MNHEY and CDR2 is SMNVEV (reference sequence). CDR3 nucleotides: TGTGCCAGCAGTTTGGCCAGCGGGAGTATCAACGAGCAGTACTTC. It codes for CASSLASGSINEQYF.

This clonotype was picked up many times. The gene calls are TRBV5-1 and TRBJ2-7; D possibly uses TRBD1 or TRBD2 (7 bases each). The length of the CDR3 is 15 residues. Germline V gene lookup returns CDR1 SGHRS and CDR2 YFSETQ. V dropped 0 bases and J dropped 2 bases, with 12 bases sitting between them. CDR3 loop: CASSLDQGGTYEQYF. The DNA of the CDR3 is TGCGCCAGCAGCTTGGATCAGGGGGGGACCTACGAGCAGTACTTC.

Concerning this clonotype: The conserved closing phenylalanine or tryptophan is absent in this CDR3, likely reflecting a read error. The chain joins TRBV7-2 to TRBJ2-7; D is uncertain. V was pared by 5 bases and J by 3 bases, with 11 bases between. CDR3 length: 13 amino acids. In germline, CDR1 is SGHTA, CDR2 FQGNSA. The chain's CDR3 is CASSPRPHYEQYL. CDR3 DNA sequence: TGTGCCAGCAGCCCCCGGCCACACTACGAGCAGTACCTC.

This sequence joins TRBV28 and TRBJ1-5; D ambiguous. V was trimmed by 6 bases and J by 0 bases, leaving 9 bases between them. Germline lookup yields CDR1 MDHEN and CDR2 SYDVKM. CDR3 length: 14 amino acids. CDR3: CASSPTVSNQPQHF. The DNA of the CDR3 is TGTGCCAGCAGCCCGACGGTTAGCAATCAGCCCCAGCATTTT.

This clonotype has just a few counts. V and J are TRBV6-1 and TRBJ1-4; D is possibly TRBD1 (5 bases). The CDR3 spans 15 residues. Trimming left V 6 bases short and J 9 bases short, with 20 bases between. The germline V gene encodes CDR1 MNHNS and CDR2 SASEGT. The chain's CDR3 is CASSPQDGGRKKLFF. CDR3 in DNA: TGTGCCAGCAGCCCCCAAGACGGGGGGAGAAAAAAACTGTTTTTT.

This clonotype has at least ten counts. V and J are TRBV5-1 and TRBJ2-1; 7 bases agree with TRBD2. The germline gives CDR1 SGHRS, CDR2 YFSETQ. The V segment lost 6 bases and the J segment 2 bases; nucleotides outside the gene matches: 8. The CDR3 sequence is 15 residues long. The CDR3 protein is CASKTRLAAYNEQFF. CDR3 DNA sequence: TGCGCCAGCAAAACTCGACTAGCAGCCTACAATGAGCAGTTCTTC.

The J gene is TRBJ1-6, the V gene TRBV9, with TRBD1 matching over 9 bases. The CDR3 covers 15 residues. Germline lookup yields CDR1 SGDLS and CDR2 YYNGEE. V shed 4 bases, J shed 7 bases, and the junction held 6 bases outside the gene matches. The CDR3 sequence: CASSLNRGLNSPLHF. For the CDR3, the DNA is TGTGCCAGCAGCTTGAACAGGGGGCTAAATTCACCCCTCCACTTT.

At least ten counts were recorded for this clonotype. The CDR3 DNA is TGTGCCAGCAGCACTCAGCGGGGAGGGGCCTACGAGCAGTACTTC. This translates into CASSTQRGGAYEQYF. The chain recombines TRBV7-2 with TRBJ2-7; 7 nucleotides line up with TRBD2. This CDR3 is built from 15 residues. Germline trimming cut 5 bases from V and 2 bases from J; bases unmatched to any gene: 9. Germline V gives CDR1 SGHTA, CDR2 FQGNSA.

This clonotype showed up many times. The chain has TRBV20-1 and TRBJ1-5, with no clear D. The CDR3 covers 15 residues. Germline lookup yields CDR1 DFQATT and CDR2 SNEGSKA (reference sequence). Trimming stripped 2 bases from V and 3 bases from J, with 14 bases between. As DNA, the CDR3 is TGCAGTGCTAGACCCGTACGGGTCCACAATCAGCCCCAGCATTTT. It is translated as CSARPVRVHNQPQHF.

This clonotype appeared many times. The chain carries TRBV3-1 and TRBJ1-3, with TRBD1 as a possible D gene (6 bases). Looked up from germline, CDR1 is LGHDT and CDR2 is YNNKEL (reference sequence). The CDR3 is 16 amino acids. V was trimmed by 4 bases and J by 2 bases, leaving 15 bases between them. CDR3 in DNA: TGTGCCAGCAGCCGTCTTGGACAGAAGCCTGGAAACACCATATATTTT. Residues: CASSRLGQKPGNTIYF.

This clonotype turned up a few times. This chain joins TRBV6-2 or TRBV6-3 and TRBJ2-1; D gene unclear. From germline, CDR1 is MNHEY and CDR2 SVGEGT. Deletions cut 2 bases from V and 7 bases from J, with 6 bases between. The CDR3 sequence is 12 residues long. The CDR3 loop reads CASSYGKNEQFF. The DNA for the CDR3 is TGTGCCAGCAGTTACGGGAAGAATGAGCAGTTCTTC.

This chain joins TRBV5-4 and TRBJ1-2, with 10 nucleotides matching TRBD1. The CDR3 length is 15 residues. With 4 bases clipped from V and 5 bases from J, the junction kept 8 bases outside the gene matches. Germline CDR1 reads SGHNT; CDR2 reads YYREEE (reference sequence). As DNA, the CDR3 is TGTGCCAGCAGCGCTCCGGGACAGGGGAGGTATGGCTACACCTTC. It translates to CASSAPGQGRYGYTF.

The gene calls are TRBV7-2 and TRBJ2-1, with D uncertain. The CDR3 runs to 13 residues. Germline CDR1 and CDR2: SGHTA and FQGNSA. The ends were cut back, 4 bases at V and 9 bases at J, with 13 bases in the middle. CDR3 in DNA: TGTGCCAGCAGCTCCTGGGTAGAAGGTGAGCAGTTCTTC. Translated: CASSSWVEGEQFF.

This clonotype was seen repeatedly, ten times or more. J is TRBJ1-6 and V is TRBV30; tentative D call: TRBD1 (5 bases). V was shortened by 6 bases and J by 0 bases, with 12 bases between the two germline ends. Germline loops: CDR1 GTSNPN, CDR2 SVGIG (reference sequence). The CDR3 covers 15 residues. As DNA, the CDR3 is TGTGCCTGCCCCCGGGGGAACTCCTATAATTCACCCCTCCACTTT. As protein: CACPRGNSYNSPLHF.

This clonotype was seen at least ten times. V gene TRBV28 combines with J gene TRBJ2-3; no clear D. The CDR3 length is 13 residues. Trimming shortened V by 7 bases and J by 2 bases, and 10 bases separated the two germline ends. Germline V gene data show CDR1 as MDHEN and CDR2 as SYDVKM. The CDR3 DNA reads TGTGCCAGCACCTCCACGTTCACAGATACGCAGTATTTT. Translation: CASTSTFTDTQYF. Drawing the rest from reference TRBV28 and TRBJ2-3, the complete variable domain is DVKVTQSSRYLVKRTGEKVFLECVQDMDHENMFWYRQDPGLGLRLIYFSYDVKMKEKGDIPEGYSVSREKKERFSLILESASTNQTSMYLCASTSTFTDTQYFGPGTRLTVL.

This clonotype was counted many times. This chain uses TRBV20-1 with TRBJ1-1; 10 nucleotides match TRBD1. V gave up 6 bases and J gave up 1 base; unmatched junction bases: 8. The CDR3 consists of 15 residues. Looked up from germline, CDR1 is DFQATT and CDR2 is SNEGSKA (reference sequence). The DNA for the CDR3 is TGCAGTGCAACGACAGGGGGCGGGGGGAACACTGAAGCTTTCTTT. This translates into CSATTGGGGNTEAFF.

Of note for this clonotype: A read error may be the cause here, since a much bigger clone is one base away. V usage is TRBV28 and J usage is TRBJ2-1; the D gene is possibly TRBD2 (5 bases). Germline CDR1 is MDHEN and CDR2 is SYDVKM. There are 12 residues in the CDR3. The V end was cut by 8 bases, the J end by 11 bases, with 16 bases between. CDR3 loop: CASGLAWNKQFF. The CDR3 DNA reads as TGTGCCAGCGGCCTAGCTTGGAATAAGCAGTTCTTC. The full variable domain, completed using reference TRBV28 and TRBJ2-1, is DVKVTQSSRYLVKRTGEKVFLECVQDMDHENMFWYRQDPGLGLRLIYFSYDVKMKEKGDIPEGYSVSREKKERFSLILESASTNQTSMYLCASGLAWNKQFFGPGTRLTVL.

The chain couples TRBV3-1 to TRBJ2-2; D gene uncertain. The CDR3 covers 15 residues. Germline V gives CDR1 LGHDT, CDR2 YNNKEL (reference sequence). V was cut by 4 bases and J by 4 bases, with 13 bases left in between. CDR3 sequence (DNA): TGTGCCAGCAGCCCAAGCGCCCGAGGCACCGGGGAGCTGTTTTTT. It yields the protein CASSPSARGTGELFF.

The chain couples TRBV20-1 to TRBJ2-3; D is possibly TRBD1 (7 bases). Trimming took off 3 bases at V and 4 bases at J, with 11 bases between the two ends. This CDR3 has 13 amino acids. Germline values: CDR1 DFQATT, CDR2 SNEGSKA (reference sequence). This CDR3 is CSARGQRADTQYF. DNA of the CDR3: TGCAGTGCTAGGGGACAGCGGGCAGATACGCAGTATTTT.

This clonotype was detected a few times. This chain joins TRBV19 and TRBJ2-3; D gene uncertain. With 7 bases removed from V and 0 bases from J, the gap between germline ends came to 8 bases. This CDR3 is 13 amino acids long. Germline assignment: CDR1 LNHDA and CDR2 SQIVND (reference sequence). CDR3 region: CASKQASTDTQYF. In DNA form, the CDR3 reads TGTGCCAGTAAGCAGGCGAGCACAGATACGCAGTATTTT. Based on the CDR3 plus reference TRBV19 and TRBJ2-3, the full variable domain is DGGITQSPKYLFRKEGQNVTLSCEQNLNHDAMYWYRQDPGQGLRLIYYSQIVNDFQKGDIAEGYSVSREKKESFPLTVTSAQKNPTAFYLCASKQASTDTQYFGPGTRLTVL.

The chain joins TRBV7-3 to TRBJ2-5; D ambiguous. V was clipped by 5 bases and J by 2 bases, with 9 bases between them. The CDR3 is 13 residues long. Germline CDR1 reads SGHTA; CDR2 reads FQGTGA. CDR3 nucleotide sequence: TGTGCCAGCAGCGTAAACAGTCAAGAGACCCAGTACTTC. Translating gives CASSVNSQETQYF.

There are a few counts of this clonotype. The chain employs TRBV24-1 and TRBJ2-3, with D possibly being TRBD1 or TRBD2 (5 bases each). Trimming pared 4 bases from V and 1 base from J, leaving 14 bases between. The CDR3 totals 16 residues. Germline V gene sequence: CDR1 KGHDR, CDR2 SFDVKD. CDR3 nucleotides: TGTGCCACCAGTGACCCGAGGGGTGGGGGCACAGATACGCAGTATTTT. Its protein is CATSDPRGGGTDTQYF.

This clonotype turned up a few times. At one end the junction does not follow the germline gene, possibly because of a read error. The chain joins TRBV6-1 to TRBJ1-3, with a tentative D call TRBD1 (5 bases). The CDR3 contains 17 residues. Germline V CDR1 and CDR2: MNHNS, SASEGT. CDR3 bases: TGTGCCAGCAGGGCCTTAAAACGAGGGGACTCTGGGAACACCATATATTTT. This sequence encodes CASRALKRGDSGNTIYF.

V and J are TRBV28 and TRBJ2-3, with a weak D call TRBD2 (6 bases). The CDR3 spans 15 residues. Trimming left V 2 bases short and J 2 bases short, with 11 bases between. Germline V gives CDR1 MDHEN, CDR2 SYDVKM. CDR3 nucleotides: TGTGCCAGCAGTTTAGGGGGACTCTTCACAGATACGCAGTATTTT. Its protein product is CASSLGGLFTDTQYF.

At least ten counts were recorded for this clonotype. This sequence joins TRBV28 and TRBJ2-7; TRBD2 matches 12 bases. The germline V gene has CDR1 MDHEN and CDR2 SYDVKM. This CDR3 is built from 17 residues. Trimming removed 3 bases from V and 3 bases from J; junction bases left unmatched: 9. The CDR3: CASSFLAGGTSNYEQYF. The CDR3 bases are TGTGCCAGCAGTTTCCTAGCGGGAGGGACATCTAACTACGAGCAGTACTTC. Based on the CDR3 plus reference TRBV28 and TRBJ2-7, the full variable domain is DVKVTQSSRYLVKRTGEKVFLECVQDMDHENMFWYRQDPGLGLRLIYFSYDVKMKEKGDIPEGYSVSREKKERFSLILESASTNQTSMYLCASSFLAGGTSNYEQYFGPGTRLTVT.